Below are 16 T cell receptor beta chains sequenced from a single sample in a study of T cell responses to AZD1222 COVID-19 vaccine (dated by TCRdb to the early 2020s). What the time point label conveys for this sample: baseline before first vaccination. Preparation of the library involved the immunoSEQ multiplex PCR assay. This is the immuneACCESS table as TCRdb keeps it, with only in-frame sequences that have V and J called. A part of the clones is gone; compared with another copy, unresolved V genes explain less than half, and the rest is unexplained. The sample records about 140,000 clones, roughly 92% of which are singletons. Clones ranked in the top ten supply more than 4.5% of the sample. Sequenced here: peripheral blood, sampled on day 0 of AZD1222 vaccination. The source is an adult in good health.

The chain combines TRBV5-5 with TRBJ1-4; D is unclear. Germline loops: CDR1 SGHKS, CDR2 YYEKEE (reference sequence). This CDR3 has 16 residues. V dropped 5 bases and J dropped 0 bases, with 14 bases sitting between them. The CDR3 protein is CASRQGQLATNEKLFF. The CDR3 DNA reads as TGTGCCAGCAGACAAGGCCAGTTAGCAACTAATGAAAAACTGTTTTTT.

J is TRBJ1-1 and V is TRBV2; TRBD1 might be the D (5 bases). Looked up from germline, CDR1 is SNHLY and CDR2 is FYNNEI. V was cut by 7 bases and J by 1 base, with 13 bases left in between. The CDR3 covers 14 residues. The CDR3: CASNRRTGNTEAFF. The CDR3 DNA follows: TGTGCCAGCAACAGGAGGACGGGGAACACTGAAGCTTTCTTT.

The chain links TRBV28 to TRBJ1-5, with D possibly TRBD1 on 5 matching bases. CDR1 and CDR2 (germline): MDHEN, SYDVKM. The CDR3 contains 15 residues. V shed 3 bases and J shed 2 bases, with 11 bases lying between them. CDR3 in DNA: TGTGCCAGCAGTTTTCAGGGTTTGCGCAATCAGCCCCAGCATTTT. It codes for CASSFQGLRNQPQHF. Variable domain in full (rest from reference TRBV28 and TRBJ1-5): DVKVTQSSRYLVKRTGEKVFLECVQDMDHENMFWYRQDPGLGLRLIYFSYDVKMKEKGDIPEGYSVSREKKERFSLILESASTNQTSMYLCASSFQGLRNQPQHFGDGTRLSIL.

V and J are TRBV12-3 or TRBV12-4 and TRBJ1-5; D not certain. Trimming removed 5 bases from V and 7 bases from J, with 9 bases in between. The CDR3 is 12 amino acids. CDR3 region: CASSSSMQPQHF. CDR3 sequence (DNA): TGTGCCAGCAGTAGTAGCATGCAGCCCCAGCATTTT.

The genes are TRBV2 and TRBJ1-2, with 9 bases lining up with TRBD1. The CDR3 has 13 amino acids. The V and J ends lost 1 base and 8 bases, in that order; junction bases with no gene match: 2. Germline V lookup: CDR1 SNHLY, CDR2 FYNNEI. The chain's CDR3 is CASSEGDRVGYTF. CDR3 bases: TGTGCCAGCAGTGAAGGGGACAGGGTAGGCTACACCTTC.

The chain has TRBV3-1 (or the pseudogene TRBV3-2) and TRBJ2-2; 8 bases agree with TRBD2. This CDR3 has 16 residues. Germline loops: CDR1 LGHDT, CDR2 YNNKEL (reference sequence). Trimming cost V 1 base and J 8 bases; bases outside gene matches: 9. The CDR3 is CASSQVGGRTRGELFF. The CDR3 coding sequence is TGTGCCAGCAGCCAAGTCGGCGGGAGGACGCGTGGGGAGCTGTTTTTT.

This clone was recorded once. The V and J genes are TRBV28 and TRBJ2-5; TRBD2 might be the D (6 bases). The germline V gene encodes CDR1 MDHEN and CDR2 SYDVKM. V was trimmed by 5 bases and J by 4 bases, leaving 11 bases between them. This CDR3 is 13 amino acids long. In DNA form, the CDR3 reads TGTGCCAGCAGTGTCGGGAGAGCAGAGACCCAGTACTTC. The encoded protein is CASSVGRAETQYF.

The chain has TRBV18 and TRBJ1-2, with 7 bases matching TRBD1. The CDR3 consists of 14 residues. CDR1 KGHSH and CDR2 LQKENI come from the germline V gene. The V segment lost 3 bases and the J segment 8 bases; nucleotides outside the gene matches: 9. The CDR3 DNA follows: TGTGCCAGCTCACCTCGACAGGGATTGGAGGGCTACACCTTC. It is translated as CASSPRQGLEGYTF.

This chain joins TRBV15 and TRBJ2-7, with no clear D. This CDR3 is 11 amino acids long. V gave up 4 bases and J gave up 4 bases, with 5 bases separating them. Germline loops: CDR1 LNHNV, CDR2 YYDKDF (reference sequence). In DNA form, the CDR3 reads TGTGCCACCAGCAACCGATACGAGCAGTACTTC. It translates to CATSNRYEQYF.

V usage is TRBV7-8 and J usage is TRBJ1-4; possibly TRBD1 for D (5 bases). The CDR3 contains 16 residues. The V gene's germline CDR1 is SGHVS and CDR2 FQNEAQ. Trimming pared 0 bases from V and 1 base from J, leaving 9 bases between. CDR3 amino acids: CASSLAAGLTNEKLFF. CDR3 coding DNA: TGTGCCAGCAGCTTAGCGGCAGGGCTAACTAATGAAAAACTGTTTTTT. The full variable domain, with the rest looked up from reference TRBV7-8 and TRBJ1-4, is GAGVSQSPRYKVAKRGQDVALRCDPISGHVSLFWYQQALGQGPEFLTYFQNEAQLDKSGLPSDRFFAERPEGSVSTLKIQRTQQEDSAVYLCASSLAAGLTNEKLFFGSGTQLSVL.

The V call is TRBV4-1, the J call TRBJ2-1, with a tentative D call TRBD1 (5 bases). Trimming shortened V by 4 bases and J by 0 bases, and 16 bases separated the two germline ends. CDR1 MGHRA and CDR2 YSYEKL come from the germline V gene. The CDR3 consists of 17 residues. CDR3 bases: TGCGCCAGCAGCCCCCTTCTGGGGCTCAGCTCCTACAATGAGCAGTTCTTC. Its protein is CASSPLLGLSSYNEQFF.

The chain has TRBV9 and TRBJ1-1; maybe TRBD1 (6 bases). The germline V and J ends were trimmed by 0 bases and 5 bases, with 14 bases remaining between them. This CDR3 spans 15 amino acids. Germline loops: CDR1 SGDLS, CDR2 YYNGEE. The CDR3 is CASSVGVGGITEAFF. Here the CDR3 DNA reads TGTGCCAGCAGCGTAGGGGTAGGGGGGATTACTGAAGCTTTCTTT.

The chain joins TRBV5-6 to TRBJ1-5; D remains unclear. Trimming left V 1 base short and J 0 bases short, with 11 bases between. The CDR3 sequence is 16 residues long. Germline loops: CDR1 SGHDT, CDR2 YYEEEE. The DNA of the CDR3 is TGTGCCAGCAGCTTGTGGGGAGAGACTAGCAATCAGCCCCAGCATTTT. Protein: CASSLWGETSNQPQHF.

This chain uses TRBV5-5 with TRBJ2-7; TRBD2 is a possible D gene (6 bases). CDR1 is SGHKS and CDR2 is YYEKEE in the germline V gene (reference sequence). V was clipped by 1 base and J by 0 bases, with 11 bases between them. This CDR3 is built from 15 residues. The CDR3, as DNA: TGTGCCAGCAGCTTGTCGGGACTCCTCTCCTACGAGCAGTACTTC. Its translation is CASSLSGLLSYEQYF.

This clone was seen just once. The chain links TRBV11-2 to TRBJ2-6, with 8 nucleotides matching TRBD2. The CDR3 totals 14 residues. The V gene's germline CDR1 is SGHAT and CDR2 FQNNGV. The junction had 6 bases not matched to a gene; V was cut back by 1 base and J by 13 bases. The CDR3 nucleotides read TGTGCCAGCAGCTTAGTGGGGACTAGACTTGTCCTGACTTTC. Its protein product is CASSLVGTRLVLTF. Filled out from reference TRBV11-2 and TRBJ2-6, the complete variable domain reads EAGVAQSPRYKIIEKRQSVAFWCNPISGHATLYWYQQILGQGPKLLIQFQNNGVVDDSQLPKDRFSAERLKGVDSTLKIQPAKLEDSAVYLCASSLVGTRLVLTFGAGSRLTVL.

This clone was counted a single time. The rearrangement uses TRBV19 and TRBJ2-2; weak D call: TRBD1 (6 bases). Germline V CDR1 and CDR2: LNHDA, SQIVND (reference sequence). V gave up 8 bases and J gave up 3 bases, with 19 bases separating them. The CDR3 runs 16 residues. The CDR3 region is CASSAIRDKHTGELFF. In DNA form, the CDR3 reads TGTGCCAGTTCCGCCATCCGGGACAAGCACACCGGGGAGCTGTTTTTT.